The sequence of this TCR beta chain was determined in a study of early T cells in non-severe SARS-CoV-2 infection (dated by TCRdb to about 2021). Looking at the study overall: Because TCR sequencing was done on bulk RNA from unsorted whole blood, the alpha and beta chains could not be paired. What the work shows at the level of the full study, not this receptor alone: VDJdb matching was skewed toward anti-spike CD8 responses and likely underestimated virus-specific expansions by missing private and CD4 specificities.

CDR1 and CDR2, looked up from the germline V gene (reference sequence), are LNHDA and SQIVND. The germline V and J ends show losses of 2 bases and 2 bases respectively, and no gene match explains 2 bases of the junction. The CDR3 contains 16 residues, cysteine and phenylalanine counted. Here the CDR3 DNA is all that survives: 48 bases in frame from base 1. Library preparation employed 5' RACE. For sequencing, a NextSeq 500 was employed. Unique molecular identifiers were attached to individual cDNA molecules in the TCR library protocol so that sequencing error and PCR bias could be corrected. Both TCR alpha and beta chains were sequenced, and tight co-correlation was observed between alpha and beta sequence abundances in each sample. Per the source publication's procedure: Decombinator V4 was used to annotate TCR sequences for V gene, J gene and CDR3. TCRs were defined as expanded if a significant change between any two time points was detected under a Poisson model with p below 0.0001. TCR abundances were normalised to the total number of TCRs sequenced per sample and expressed as counts per million. MAIT TCRs were defined by TRAV1-2 paired with TRAJ12, TRAJ20 or TRAJ33, and iNKT TCRs by TRAV10 paired with TRAJ18. VDJdb, accessed on 1 November 2021, was searched for TCRs annotated for CMV, EBV and SARS-CoV-2, and TCRs annotated for more than one antigen were excluded. Using fastp trimming at Q25 and MiXCR clonotype assembly, TCRdb reanalyzed the public sequencing data and kept in-frame beta chains. For every CDR3 protein sequence, its rows merge into one entry that carries the most common genes and DNA. It is TCRdb's table, rather than the study itself, that gives the V and J calls and clone size. This sample has fewer than 40,000 distinct CDR3 sequences in its table, and approximately 5.9% of those were observed once. The ten largest make up about 5% of the sample.

In this sample, this clonotype turned up a few times. The antigen it recognizes is unknown. Base qualities are missing; no much larger clone stands one base away. A case-control design nested within a healthcare worker cohort in London, UK, was used, with weekly nasopharyngeal swab PCR tests and blood sampling performed. Between 23 and 31 March 2020, the week of the UK lockdown, healthcare workers were enrolled and then followed up weekly for as long as 16 weeks. Sequencing was performed on whole blood. This chain joins TRBV19 to TRBJ2-1; TRBD2 aligns with 11 central bases. The TCR originated in an adult who was a healthcare worker with PCR-confirmed SARS-CoV-2 infection or an uninfected control (not recorded which). At the DNA level, the sequence is TGTGCCAGTAGTATATTAGCGGGAGGGACCTACAATGAGCAGTTCTTC. Its translation reads: CASSILAGGTYNEQFF.